These 3 T cell receptor beta chains were sequenced from one sample in a study of blood T cell repertoires in COVID-19. Data came from immunoSEQ multiplex PCR; TCRdb stores just in-frame clones and leaves some out. The sample carries around 65,000 clones, roughly 80% recorded once. Sequencing was performed on peripheral blood. These receptors were obtained from a man aged 65 to 79 with acute or convalescent COVID-19.

The chain carries TRBV5-4 and TRBJ2-2, with D maybe TRBD1 (6 bases). Germline CDR1 and CDR2: SGHNT and YYREEE (reference sequence). The CDR3 contains 16 residues. V lost 6 bases to trimming and J lost 0 bases, with 15 bases between them. This chain's CDR3 is CASTGGGGSNTGELFF. CDR3 bases: TGTGCCAGCACTGGGGGCGGCGGATCGAACACCGGGGAGCTGTTTTTT. Drawing the rest from reference TRBV5-4 and TRBJ2-2, the complete variable domain is ETGVTQSPTHLIKTRGQQVTLRCSSQSGHNTVSWYQQALGQGPQFIFQYYREEENGRGNFPPRFSGLQFPNYSSELNVNALELDDSALYLCASTGGGGSNTGELFFGEGSRLTVL.

Turning to this clone: The junction differs from germline at one of its ends, possibly a read error. Other DNA sequences of this sample code for an identical CDR3. The gene calls are TRBV28 and TRBJ1-2, with D maybe TRBD1 (5 bases). Germline V gene data show CDR1 as MDHEN and CDR2 as SYDVKM. CDR3 length equals 15 residues. In nucleotides, the CDR3 is TGTGCCAGTAGTTTTTCAGGGCGGGATAACTATGGCTACACCTTC. Amino acid sequence: CASSFSGRDNYGYTF.

This sequence joins TRBV9 and TRBJ1-1; 7 positions match TRBD1. This CDR3 is built from 15 residues. Germline assignment: CDR1 SGDLS and CDR2 YYNGEE. J was trimmed by 7 bases and V by 0 bases; bases with no gene match: 9. CDR3 sequence: CASSVDPLGGGEAFF. The CDR3 DNA reads as TGTGCCAGCAGCGTAGACCCGCTAGGGGGCGGTGAAGCTTTCTTT.